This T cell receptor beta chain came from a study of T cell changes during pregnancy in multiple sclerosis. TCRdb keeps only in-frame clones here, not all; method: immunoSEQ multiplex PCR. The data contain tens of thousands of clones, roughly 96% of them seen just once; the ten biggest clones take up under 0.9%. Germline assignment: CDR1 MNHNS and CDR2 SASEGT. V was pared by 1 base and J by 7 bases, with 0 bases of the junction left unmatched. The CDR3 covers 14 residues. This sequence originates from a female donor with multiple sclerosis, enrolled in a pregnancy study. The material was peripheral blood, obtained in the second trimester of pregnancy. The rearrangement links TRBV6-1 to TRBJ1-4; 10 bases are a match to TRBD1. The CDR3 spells CASSEGTGGEKLFF. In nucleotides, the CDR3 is TGTGCCAGCAGTGAAGGGACAGGGGGTGAAAAACTGTTTTTT.